This TCR beta chain is drawn from a study of blood T cell repertoires in COVID-19. Across the study: COVID-19 samples collected from the United States, Italy and Spain covered acute and convalescent phases. PBMCs, B-cell-depleted T cells, or T cells provided the cDNA or gDNA that made up the material.

V was cut by 5 bases and J by 10 bases, with 13 bases left in between. The CDR3 totals 12 residues. The germline gives CDR1 LNHDA, CDR2 SQIVND (reference sequence). Original processing methods: Estimation of nucleated cell counts relied on the amplification of reference gene primers. TCRdb's table, derived via immunoSEQ multiplex PCR, lists solely in-frame clones and lacks some. That table is the source of V, J and clone size, and D and trimming were worked out from the DNA. The sample has about 160,000 clones; 84% are singletons. The sequence came from a man between 70 and 80 years old with acute or convalescent COVID-19. V and J are TRBV19 and TRBJ2-3, with D unresolved. Sequencing used peripheral blood. DNA for the CDR3: TGTGCCAGTAGTCCCCCCGCCGGTCCGCAGTATTTT. Translated, it gives CASSPPAGPQYF.